The T cell receptor (beta chain) under discussion was sequenced for a study of blood T cell repertoires in COVID-19. Study background: Specimens from acute and convalescent COVID-19 originated in the United States, Italy and Spain. From T cells, B-cell-depleted T cells, or PBMCs came the material, which was cDNA or gDNA.

Followed over time, Seattle patients had been enrolled while infection was active. The CDR3 extends over 16 amino acids. Germline V gene data show CDR1 as SGDLS and CDR2 as YYNGEE. Deletions cut 0 bases from V and 4 bases from J, with 14 bases between. TCRdb keeps only in-frame clones here, not all; method: immunoSEQ multiplex PCR. The repertoire holds about 180,000 clones, around 87% seen once, with roughly 0.57% in the top ten. The sequence came from a man aged 55-75 years with COVID-19, enrolled during active disease. The rearrangement joins TRBV9 to TRBJ1-3, with a possible D match to TRBD1 (5 bases). Sequenced: peripheral blood. CDR3 loop: CASSVGEGSGGNTIYF. In DNA, the CDR3 is TGTGCCAGCAGCGTAGGGGAGGGCTCAGGGGGAAACACCATATATTTT.